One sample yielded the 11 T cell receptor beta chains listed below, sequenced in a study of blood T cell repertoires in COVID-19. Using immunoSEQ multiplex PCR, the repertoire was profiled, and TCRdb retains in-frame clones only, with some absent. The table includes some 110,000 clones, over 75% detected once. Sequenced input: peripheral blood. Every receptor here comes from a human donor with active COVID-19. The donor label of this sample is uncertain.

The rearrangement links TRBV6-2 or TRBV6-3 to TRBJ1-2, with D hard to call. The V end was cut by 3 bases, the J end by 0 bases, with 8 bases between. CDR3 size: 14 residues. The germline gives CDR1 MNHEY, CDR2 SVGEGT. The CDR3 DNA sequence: TGTGCCAGCAGTTATACACCACCTAACTATGGCTACACCTTC. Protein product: CASSYTPPNYGYTF.

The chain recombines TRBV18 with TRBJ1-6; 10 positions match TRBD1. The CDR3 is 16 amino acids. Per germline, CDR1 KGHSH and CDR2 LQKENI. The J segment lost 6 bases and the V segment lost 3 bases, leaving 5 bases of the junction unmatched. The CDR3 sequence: CASSPLWTGGNSPLHF. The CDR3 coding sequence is TGTGCCAGCTCACCCCTCTGGACAGGGGGTAATTCACCCCTCCACTTT.

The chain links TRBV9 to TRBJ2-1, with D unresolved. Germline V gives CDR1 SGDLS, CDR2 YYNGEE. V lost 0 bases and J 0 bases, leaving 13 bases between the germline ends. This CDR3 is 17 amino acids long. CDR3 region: CASSVELARSSYNEQFF. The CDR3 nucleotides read TGTGCCAGCAGCGTAGAGTTAGCCCGCAGCTCCTACAATGAGCAGTTCTTC.

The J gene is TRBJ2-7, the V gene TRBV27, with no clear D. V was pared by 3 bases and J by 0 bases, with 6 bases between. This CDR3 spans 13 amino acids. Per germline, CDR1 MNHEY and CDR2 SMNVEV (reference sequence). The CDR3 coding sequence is TGTGCCAGCAGTTTCAGTCCCTCCTACGAGCAGTACTTC. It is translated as CASSFSPSYEQYF.

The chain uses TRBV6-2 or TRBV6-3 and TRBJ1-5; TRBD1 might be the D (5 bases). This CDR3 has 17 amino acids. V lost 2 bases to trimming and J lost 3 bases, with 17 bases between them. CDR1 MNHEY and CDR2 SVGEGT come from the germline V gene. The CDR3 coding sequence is TGTGCCAGCAGTTACGCGCAGGGATCGAGAAACAATCAGCCCCAGCATTTT. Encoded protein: CASSYAQGSRNNQPQHF.

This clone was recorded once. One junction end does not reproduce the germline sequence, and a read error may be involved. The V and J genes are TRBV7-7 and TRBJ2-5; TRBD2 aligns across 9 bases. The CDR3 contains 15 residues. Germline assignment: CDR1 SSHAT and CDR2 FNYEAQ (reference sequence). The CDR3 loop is CASSLGLAGQETQYF. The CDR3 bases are TGTGCTAGCAGCTTAGGCCTAGCGGGACAAGAGACCCAGTACTTC.

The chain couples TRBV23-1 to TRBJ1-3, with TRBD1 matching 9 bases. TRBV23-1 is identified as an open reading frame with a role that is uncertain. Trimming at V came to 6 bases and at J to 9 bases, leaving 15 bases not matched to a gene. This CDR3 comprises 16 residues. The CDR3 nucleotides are TGCGCCAGCAGGGGCGGGACAGGGAGGGAGGGGGTCACCATATATTTT. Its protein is CASRGGTGREGVTIYF.

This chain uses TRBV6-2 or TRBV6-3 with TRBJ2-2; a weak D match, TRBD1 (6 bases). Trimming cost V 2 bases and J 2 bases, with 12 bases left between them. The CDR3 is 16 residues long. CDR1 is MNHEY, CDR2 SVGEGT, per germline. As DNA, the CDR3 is TGTGCCAGCAGTTACCTGTGGACAGCCAACACCGGGGAGCTGTTTTTT. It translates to CASSYLWTANTGELFF.

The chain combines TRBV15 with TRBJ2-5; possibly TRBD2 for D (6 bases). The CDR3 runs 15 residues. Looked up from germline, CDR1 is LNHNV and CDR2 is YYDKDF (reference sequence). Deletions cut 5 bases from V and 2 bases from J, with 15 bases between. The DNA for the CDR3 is TGTGCCACCAGCCCAGCGGAGGGAAGGCAAGAGACCCAGTACTTC. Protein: CATSPAEGRQETQYF.

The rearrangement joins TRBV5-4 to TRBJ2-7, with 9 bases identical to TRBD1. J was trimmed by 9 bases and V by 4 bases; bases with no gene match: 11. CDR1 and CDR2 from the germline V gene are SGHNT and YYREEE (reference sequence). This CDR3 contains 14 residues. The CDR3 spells CASSTGTGPSGQYF. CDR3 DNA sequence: TGTGCCAGCAGCACTGGGACAGGGCCTTCGGGGCAGTACTTC.

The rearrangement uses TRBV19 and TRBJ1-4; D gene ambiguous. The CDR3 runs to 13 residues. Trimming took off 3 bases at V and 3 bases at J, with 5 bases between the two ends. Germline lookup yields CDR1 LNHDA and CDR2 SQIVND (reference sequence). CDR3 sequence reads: CASSITANEKLFF. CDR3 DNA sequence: TGTGCCAGTAGTATCACTGCTAATGAAAAACTGTTTTTT.